The 9 T cell receptor beta chains below were found in one sample sequenced in a study of tumor and adjacent non-tumor tissue in lung cancer listed by TCRdb under 2018. RNA was extracted from bulk unsorted tissue and checked for quality with a NanoDrop ND-1000 and an Agilent 2100. For the normal lung samples, distant non-tumor tissue was collected more than 3 cm away from the tumor edge. Libraries were prepared through multiplex PCR. The instrument was an Illumina HiSeq 2500. TCRbeta libraries were constructed through three rounds of nested PCR with primers (Table S4) according to protocols adapted from ARM-PCR. The public reads were run again by TCRdb, first through fastp at Q25 and then through MiXCR, and only productive beta chains were kept. Rows with a matching CDR3 protein are joined into one entry that keeps the most common DNA and genes. This sample has 100,000 or so distinct CDR3 sequences in its table, and roughly 60% of those were observed once. The ten top clones hold approximately 18% of the sample.

Material for sequencing was distant non-tumor lung tissue. The receptors here all came from a man aged 25 to 40 with non-small cell lung cancer.

In regard to this clonotype: A much larger clone lies one base from this, so it may be a read error. The chain links TRBV20-1 to TRBJ1-1, with D perhaps matching TRBD1 (6 bases). Germline V lookup: CDR1 DFQATT, CDR2 SNEGSKA (reference sequence). The CDR3 totals 14 residues. CDR3 in amino acids: CSTRAPGAVTEAFF. CDR3 nucleotides: TGCAGTACTAGGGCGCCAGGGGCGGTAACTGAAGCTTTCTTT.

The table lists this clonotype with a few counts. Since a much larger clone is just one base distant, this may be a read error. The chain carries TRBV4-2 and TRBJ1-6, with TRBD1 identical over 8 bases. The length of the CDR3 is 14 residues. Germline CDR1 reads LGHNA; CDR2 reads YNFKEQ. This chain's CDR3 is CASSQGTGNSALHF. DNA for the CDR3: TGTGCCAGCAGCCAAGGGACAGGGAATTCAGCCCTCCACTTT.

As for this clonotype: The junction differs from germline at one of its ends, possibly a read error. The V and J genes are TRBV5-5 and TRBJ2-1; the D gene is possibly TRBD2 (5 bases). CDR1 is SGHKS, CDR2 YYEKEE, per germline (reference sequence). This CDR3 comprises 13 residues. The CDR3 loop is CANSLEREREQFF. For the CDR3, the DNA is TGTGCCAACAGCTTGGAGAGGGAGAGGGAGCAGTTCTTC.

On this clonotype itself: The junction and the germline gene differ at one end; a read error may be behind it. The chain carries TRBV11-3 and TRBJ2-3; the D is unclear. This CDR3 has 13 amino acids. The germline V gene has CDR1 SGHNT and CDR2 YENEEA. The CDR3 bases are TGTCCCAGGAGCCCCGAGGCCACAGATACGCAGTATTTT. It translates to CPRSPEATDTQYF.

In the case of this clonotype: A junction end diverges from the germline sequence, so it may reflect a read error. V and J are TRBV20-1 and TRBJ2-2; 10 bases match TRBD1. Germline V gene sequence: CDR1 DFQATT, CDR2 SNEGSKA (reference sequence). The CDR3 is 15 amino acids. CDR3 bases: TGCAGTGCTAGTCTCCCGACAGGGGGCCCCGGGGAGCTGTTTTTC. Amino acid sequence: CSASLPTGGPGELFF.

The chain has TRBV5-1 and TRBJ2-4; TRBD1 matches 11 bases. The CDR3 consists of 13 residues. Germline values: CDR1 SGHRS, CDR2 YFSETQ. V dropped 7 bases and J dropped 8; count of bases not matched to a gene: 5. The CDR3 loop reads CASSGTGGYIQYF. CDR3 in DNA: TGCGCCAGCTCCGGGACAGGGGGATACATTCAGTACTTC.

In regard to this clonotype: One end of the junction fails to match germline, which may point to a read error. The chain uses TRBV11-2 and TRBJ2-7; the D is unclear. This CDR3 region has 13 residues. CDR1 is SGHAT, CDR2 FQNNGV, per germline. The CDR3 sequence is CGSSLAPGYEQYF. DNA of the CDR3: TGTGGCAGCAGCTTAGCACCTGGGTACGAGCAGTACTTC.

This clonotype was counted ten times or more. The chain combines TRBV24-1 with TRBJ2-3; no definite D call. CDR1 KGHDR and CDR2 SFDVKD come from the germline V gene. This CDR3 region has 14 residues. The V and J ends lost 0 bases and 1 base respectively, with 4 bases between them. In nucleotides, the CDR3 is TGTGCCACCAGTGATTTGCGGGGCACAGATACGCAGTATTTT. Protein product: CATSDLRGTDTQYF.

A remark on this clonotype: The junction and the germline gene differ at one end; a read error may be behind it. The V call is TRBV11-2, the J call TRBJ2-7, with 7 bases aligning to TRBD1. CDR1 and CDR2 (germline): SGHAT, FQNNGV. The CDR3 covers 16 residues. The CDR3 reads CDSSHLSGTESYEQYF. The CDR3 DNA is TGTGACAGCAGCCACCTCTCCGGGACAGAATCCTACGAGCAGTACTTC.